Shown below are 13 T cell receptor beta chains from a single sample sequenced in a study of regulatory T cells in long-lasting Graves disease. The time point denotes: persistent/refractory GD, antithyroid drugs over 5 years with positive TRAb. Following extraction of RNA from PBMCs, that RNA was used to make the TCR library. The TCR beta library used iRepertoire HTBI primers with Arm-PCR amplification of CDR3. TCRdb used MiXCR to reprocess the multiplex PCR reads, holding one entry per CDR3 protein. The sample consists of around 460,000 distinct CDR3 sequences, about a fifth of them appearing once. The sample consisted of peripheral blood mononuclear cells (PBMCs), taken when the disease was refractory, from a patient treated with antithyroid drugs. These receptors originate from a female donor with Graves disease.

Many counts were recorded for this clonotype. The J gene is TRBJ2-7, the V gene TRBV20-1; 9 nucleotides align to TRBD1. The trim removed 3 bases at V and 7 bases at J, leaving 4 bases unmatched. The CDR3 is 12 amino acids. Germline V lookup: CDR1 DFQATT, CDR2 SNEGSKA (reference sequence). CDR3: CSASRDRVEQYF. The DNA of the CDR3 is TGCAGTGCTAGCCGGGACAGGGTTGAGCAGTACTTC.

This clonotype was observed a few times. The V call is TRBV7-2, the J call TRBJ1-5; unclear D gene. Trimming took 5 bases from V and 5 from J, leaving 13 bases between them. The CDR3 has 14 residues. Per germline, CDR1 SGHTA and CDR2 FQGNSA. CDR3 region: CASSVDKMYQPQHF. DNA for the CDR3: TGTGCCAGCAGCGTAGACAAAATGTATCAGCCCCAGCATTTT.

Here the CDR3 reads CASSEIMDYGYTF. In nucleotides, the CDR3 is TGTGCCAGCAGTGAAATCATGGATTATGGCTACACCTTC. The chain combines TRBV6-1 with TRBJ1-2; D unclear. Germline loops: CDR1 MNHNS, CDR2 SASEGT. V was cut by 2 bases and J by 5 bases, with 9 bases left in between. This CDR3 contains 13 residues.

J is TRBJ2-1 and V is TRBV28; 11 positions agree with TRBD2. Trimming took 1 base from V and 0 from J; bases not matched to a gene: 17. The CDR3 runs 22 residues. Germline V gene sequence: CDR1 MDHEN, CDR2 SYDVKM. This chain's CDR3 is CASSLSQGLAGGPSNSYNEQFF. The CDR3, as DNA: TGTGCCAGCAGTTTATCCCAGGGGCTAGCGGGGGGCCCATCCAACTCCTACAATGAGCAGTTCTTC.

This clonotype was picked up a small number of times. Here the CDR3 reads CASSQSAYEQYF. For the CDR3, the DNA is TGTGCCAGCAGCCAAAGTGCCTACGAGCAGTACTTC. V and J are TRBV3-1 and TRBJ2-7; no firm D call. The V and J ends lost 2 bases and 2 bases respectively, with 4 bases between them. Per germline, CDR1 LGHDT and CDR2 YNNKEL (reference sequence). The CDR3 has 12 amino acids.

This clonotype occurred a few times. This chain uses TRBV6-1 with TRBJ1-1, with D maybe TRBD1 (5 bases). Germline CDR1 and CDR2: MNHNS and SASEGT. V was pared by 5 bases and J by 4 bases, with 8 bases between. CDR3 length: 12 amino acids. The CDR3 DNA reads TGTGCCAGCAGTCAGAGGGGCACTGAAGCTTTCTTT. Its translation is CASSQRGTEAFF.

This clonotype was counted ten times or more. The chain recombines TRBV11-2 with TRBJ1-5, with TRBD1 as a possible D gene (5 bases). Trimming pared 5 bases from V and 6 bases from J, leaving 17 bases between. The CDR3 covers 15 residues. Germline loops: CDR1 SGHAT, CDR2 FQNNGV. As DNA, the CDR3 is TGTGCCAGCAGCCCTAAGACCCTGACAGTTCAGCCCCAGCATTTT. The encoded protein is CASSPKTLTVQPQHF.

V and J are TRBV28 and TRBJ1-1; unclear D gene. The CDR3 extends over 15 amino acids. Germline CDR1 and CDR2: MDHEN and SYDVKM. Trimming cost V 5 bases and J 5 bases, with 18 bases left between them. CDR3 DNA: TGTGCCAGCAGTCCCCCTGGGCAGCCCAGGACTGAAGCTTTCTTT. It encodes CASSPPGQPRTEAFF.

The table lists this clonotype with many counts. The chain joins TRBV15 to TRBJ2-7; TRBD2 might be the D (6 bases). Trimming took off 3 bases at V and 5 bases at J, with 14 bases between the two ends. Germline CDR1 reads LNHNV; CDR2 reads YYDKDF (reference sequence). The CDR3 totals 14 residues. The CDR3 nucleotides read TGTGCCACCAGCAGTTCCTCGGGACTCCACGAGCAGTACTTC. Amino acid sequence: CATSSSSGLHEQYF. Combining the CDR3 with reference TRBV15 and TRBJ2-7 gives the whole variable domain DAMVIQNPRYQVTQFGKPVTLSCSQTLNHNVMYWYQQKSSQAPKLLFHYYDKDFNNEADTPDNFQSRRPNTSFCFLDIRSPGLGDTAMYLCATSSSSGLHEQYFGPGTRLTVT.

This clonotype was found many times. The rearrangement uses TRBV2 and TRBJ1-4; a possible D gene is TRBD1 (5 bases). Trimming pared 3 bases from V and 1 base from J, leaving 6 bases between. This CDR3 is built from 14 residues. Germline V gene data show CDR1 as SNHLY and CDR2 as FYNNEI. The chain's CDR3 is CASSDRETNEKLFF. For the CDR3, the DNA is TGTGCCAGCAGTGACAGGGAAACTAATGAAAAACTGTTTTTT.

This clonotype came up a few times. The chain couples TRBV20-1 to TRBJ1-1; 11 bases line up with TRBD1. The CDR3 runs to 20 residues. Trimming at V came to 1 base and at J to 0 bases, leaving 16 bases not matched to a gene. The V gene's germline CDR1 is DFQATT and CDR2 SNEGSKA (reference sequence). DNA of the CDR3: TGCAGTGCTAGAGGATGGATTCGGGCCCGGGACAGGGGGATGAACACTGAAGCTTTCTTT. Amino acid sequence: CSARGWIRARDRGMNTEAFF.

This clonotype turned up a few times. V usage is TRBV6-1 and J usage is TRBJ2-1; 10 bases match TRBD2. After removal of 6 bases from V and 6 bases from J, the junction contained 11 bases not matched to a gene. This CDR3 has 16 residues. Germline-derived CDR1 and CDR2 are MNHNS and SASEGT. CDR3 nucleotide sequence: TGTGCCAGCAGACTCCCCGGGACTAGCGCCACCAATGAGCAGTTCTTC. Translated, it gives CASRLPGTSATNEQFF.

This clonotype occurred many times. The chain employs TRBV6-5 and TRBJ2-7; D may be TRBD1 (6 bases). V lost 3 bases and J 6 bases, leaving 12 bases between the germline ends. Germline CDR1 MNHEY, CDR2 SVGAGI. The CDR3 contains 13 residues. The CDR3: CASSYSGESEQYF. In nucleotides, the CDR3 is TGTGCCAGCAGTTATTCAGGGGAAAGCGAGCAGTACTTC.